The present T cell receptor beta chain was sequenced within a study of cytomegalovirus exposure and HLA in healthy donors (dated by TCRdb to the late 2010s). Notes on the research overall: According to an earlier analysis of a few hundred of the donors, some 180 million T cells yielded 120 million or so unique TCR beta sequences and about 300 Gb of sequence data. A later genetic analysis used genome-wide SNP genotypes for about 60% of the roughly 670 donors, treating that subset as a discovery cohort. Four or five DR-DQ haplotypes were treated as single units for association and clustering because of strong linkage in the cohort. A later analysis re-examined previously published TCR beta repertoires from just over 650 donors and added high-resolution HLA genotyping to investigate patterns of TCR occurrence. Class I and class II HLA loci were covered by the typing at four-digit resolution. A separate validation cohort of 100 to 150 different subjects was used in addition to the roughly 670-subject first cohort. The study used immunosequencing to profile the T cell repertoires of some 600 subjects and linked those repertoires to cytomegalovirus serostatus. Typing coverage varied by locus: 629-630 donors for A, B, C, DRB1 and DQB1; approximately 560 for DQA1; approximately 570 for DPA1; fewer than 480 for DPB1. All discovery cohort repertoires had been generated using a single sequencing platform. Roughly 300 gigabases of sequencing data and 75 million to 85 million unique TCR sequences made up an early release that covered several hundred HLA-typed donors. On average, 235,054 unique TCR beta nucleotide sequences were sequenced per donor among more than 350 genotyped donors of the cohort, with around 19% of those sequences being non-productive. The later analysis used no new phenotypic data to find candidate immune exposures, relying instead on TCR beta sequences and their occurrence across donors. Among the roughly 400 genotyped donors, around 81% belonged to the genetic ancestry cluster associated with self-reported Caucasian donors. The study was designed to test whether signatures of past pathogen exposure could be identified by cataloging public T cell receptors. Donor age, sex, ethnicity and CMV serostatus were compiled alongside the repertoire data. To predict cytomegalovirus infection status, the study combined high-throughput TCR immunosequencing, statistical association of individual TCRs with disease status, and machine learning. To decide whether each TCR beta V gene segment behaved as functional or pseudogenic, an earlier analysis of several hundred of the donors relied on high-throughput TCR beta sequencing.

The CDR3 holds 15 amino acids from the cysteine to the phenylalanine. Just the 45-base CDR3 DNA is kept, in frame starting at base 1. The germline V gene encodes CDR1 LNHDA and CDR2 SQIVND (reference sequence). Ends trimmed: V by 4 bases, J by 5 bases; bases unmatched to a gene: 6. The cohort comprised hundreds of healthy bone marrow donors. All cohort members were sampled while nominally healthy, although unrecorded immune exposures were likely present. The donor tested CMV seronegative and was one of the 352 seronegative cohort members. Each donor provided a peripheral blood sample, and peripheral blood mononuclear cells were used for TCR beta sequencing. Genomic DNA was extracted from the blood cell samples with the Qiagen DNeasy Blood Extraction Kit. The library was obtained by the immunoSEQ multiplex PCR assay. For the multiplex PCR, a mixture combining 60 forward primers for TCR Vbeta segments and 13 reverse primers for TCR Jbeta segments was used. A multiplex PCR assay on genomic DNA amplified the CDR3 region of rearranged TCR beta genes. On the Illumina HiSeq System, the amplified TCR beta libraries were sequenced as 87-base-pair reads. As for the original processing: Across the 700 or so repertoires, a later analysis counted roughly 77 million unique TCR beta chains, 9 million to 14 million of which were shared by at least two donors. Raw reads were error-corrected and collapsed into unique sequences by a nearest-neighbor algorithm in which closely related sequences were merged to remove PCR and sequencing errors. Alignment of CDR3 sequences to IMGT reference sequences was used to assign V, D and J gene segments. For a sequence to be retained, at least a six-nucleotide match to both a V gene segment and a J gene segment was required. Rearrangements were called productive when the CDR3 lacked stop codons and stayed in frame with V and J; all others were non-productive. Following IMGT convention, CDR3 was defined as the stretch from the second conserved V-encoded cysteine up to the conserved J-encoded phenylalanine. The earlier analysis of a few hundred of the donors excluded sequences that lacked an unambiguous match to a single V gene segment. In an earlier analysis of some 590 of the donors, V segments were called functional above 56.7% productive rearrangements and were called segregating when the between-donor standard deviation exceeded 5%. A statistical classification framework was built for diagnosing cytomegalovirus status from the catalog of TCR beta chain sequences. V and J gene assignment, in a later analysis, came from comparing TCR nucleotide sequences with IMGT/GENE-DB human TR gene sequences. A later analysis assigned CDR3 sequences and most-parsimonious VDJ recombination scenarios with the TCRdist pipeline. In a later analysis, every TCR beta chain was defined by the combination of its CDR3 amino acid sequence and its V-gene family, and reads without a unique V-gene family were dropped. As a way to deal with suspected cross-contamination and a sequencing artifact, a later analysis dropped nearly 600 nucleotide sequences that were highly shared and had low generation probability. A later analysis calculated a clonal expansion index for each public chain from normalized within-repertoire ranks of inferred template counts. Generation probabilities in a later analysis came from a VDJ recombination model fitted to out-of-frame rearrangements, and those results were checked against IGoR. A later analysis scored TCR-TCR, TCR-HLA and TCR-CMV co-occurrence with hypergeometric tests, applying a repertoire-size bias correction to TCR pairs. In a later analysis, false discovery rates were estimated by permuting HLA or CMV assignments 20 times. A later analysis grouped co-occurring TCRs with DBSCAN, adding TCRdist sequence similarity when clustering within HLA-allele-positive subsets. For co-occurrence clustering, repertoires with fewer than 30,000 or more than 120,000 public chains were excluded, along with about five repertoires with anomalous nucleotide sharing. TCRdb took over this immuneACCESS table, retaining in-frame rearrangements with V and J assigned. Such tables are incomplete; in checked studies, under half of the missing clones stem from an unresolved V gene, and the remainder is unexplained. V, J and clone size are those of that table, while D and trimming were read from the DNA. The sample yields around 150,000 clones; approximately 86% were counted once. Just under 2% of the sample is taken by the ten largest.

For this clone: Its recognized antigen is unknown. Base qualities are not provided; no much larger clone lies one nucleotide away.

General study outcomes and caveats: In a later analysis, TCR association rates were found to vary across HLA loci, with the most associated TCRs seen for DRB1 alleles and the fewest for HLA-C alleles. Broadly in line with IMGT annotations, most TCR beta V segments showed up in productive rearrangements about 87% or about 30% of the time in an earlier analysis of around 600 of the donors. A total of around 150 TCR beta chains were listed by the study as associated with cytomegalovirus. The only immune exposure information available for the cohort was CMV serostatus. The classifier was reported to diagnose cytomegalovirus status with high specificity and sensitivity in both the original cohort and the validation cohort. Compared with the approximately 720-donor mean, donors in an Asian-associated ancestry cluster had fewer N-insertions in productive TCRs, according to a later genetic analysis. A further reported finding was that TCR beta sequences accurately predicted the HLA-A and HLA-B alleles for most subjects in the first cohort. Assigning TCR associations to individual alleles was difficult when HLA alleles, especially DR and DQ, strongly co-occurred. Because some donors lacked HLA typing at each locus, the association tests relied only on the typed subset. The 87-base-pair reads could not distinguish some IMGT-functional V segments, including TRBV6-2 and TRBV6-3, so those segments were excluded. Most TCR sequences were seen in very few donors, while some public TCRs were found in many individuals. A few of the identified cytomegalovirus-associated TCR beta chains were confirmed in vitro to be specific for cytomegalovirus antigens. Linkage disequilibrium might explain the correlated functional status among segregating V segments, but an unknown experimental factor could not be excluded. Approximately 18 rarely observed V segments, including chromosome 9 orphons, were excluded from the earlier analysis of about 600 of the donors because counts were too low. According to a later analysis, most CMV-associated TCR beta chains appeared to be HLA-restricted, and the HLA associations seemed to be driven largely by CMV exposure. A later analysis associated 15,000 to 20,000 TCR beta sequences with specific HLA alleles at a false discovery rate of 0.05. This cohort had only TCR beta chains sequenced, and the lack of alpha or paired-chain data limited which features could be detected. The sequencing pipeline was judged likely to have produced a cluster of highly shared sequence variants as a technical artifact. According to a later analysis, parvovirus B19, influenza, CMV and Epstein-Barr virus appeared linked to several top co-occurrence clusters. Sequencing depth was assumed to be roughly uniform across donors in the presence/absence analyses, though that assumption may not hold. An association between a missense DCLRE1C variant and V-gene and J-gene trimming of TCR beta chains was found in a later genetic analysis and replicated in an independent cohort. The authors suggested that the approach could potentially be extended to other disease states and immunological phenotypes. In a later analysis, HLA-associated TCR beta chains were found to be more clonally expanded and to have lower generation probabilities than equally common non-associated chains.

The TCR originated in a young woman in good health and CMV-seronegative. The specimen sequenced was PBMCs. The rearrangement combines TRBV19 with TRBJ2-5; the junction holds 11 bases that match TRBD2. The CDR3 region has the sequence CASSTLAGVSETQYF. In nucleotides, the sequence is TGTGCCAGTAGTACACTAGCGGGAGTGTCGGAGACCCAGTACTTC.